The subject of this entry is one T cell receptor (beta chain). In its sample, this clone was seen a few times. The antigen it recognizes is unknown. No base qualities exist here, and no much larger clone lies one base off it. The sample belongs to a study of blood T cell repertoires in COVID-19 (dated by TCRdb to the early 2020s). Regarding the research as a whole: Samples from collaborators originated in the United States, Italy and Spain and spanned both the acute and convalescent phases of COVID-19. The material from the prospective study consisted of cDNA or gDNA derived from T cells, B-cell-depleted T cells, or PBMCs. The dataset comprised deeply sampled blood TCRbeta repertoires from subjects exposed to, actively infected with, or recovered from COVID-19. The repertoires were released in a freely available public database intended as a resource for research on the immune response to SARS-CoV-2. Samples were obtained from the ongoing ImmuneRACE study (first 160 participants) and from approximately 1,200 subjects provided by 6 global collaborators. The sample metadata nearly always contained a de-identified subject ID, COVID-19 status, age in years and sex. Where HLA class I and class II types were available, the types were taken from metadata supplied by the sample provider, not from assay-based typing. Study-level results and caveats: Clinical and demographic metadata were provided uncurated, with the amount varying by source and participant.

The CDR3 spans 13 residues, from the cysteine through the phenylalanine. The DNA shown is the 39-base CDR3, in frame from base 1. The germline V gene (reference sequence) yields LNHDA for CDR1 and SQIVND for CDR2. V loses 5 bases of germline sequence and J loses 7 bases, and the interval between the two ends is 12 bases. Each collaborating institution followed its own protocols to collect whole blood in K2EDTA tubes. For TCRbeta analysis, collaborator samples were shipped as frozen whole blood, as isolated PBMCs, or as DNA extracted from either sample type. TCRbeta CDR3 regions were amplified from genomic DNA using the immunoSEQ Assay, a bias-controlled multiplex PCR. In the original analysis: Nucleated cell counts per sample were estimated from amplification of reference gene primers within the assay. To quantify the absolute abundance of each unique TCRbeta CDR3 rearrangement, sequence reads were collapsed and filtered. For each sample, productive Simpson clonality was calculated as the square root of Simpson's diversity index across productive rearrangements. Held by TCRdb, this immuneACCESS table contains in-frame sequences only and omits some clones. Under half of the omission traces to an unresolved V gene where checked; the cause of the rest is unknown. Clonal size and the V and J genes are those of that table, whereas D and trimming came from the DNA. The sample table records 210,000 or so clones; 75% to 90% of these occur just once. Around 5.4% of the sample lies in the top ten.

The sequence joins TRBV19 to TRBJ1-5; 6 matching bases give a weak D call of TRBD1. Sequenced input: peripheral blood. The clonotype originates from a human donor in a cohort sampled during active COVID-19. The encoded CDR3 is CASSGRGYQPQHF. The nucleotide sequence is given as TGTGCCAGTAGTGGCAGGGGCTACCAGCCCCAGCATTTT.